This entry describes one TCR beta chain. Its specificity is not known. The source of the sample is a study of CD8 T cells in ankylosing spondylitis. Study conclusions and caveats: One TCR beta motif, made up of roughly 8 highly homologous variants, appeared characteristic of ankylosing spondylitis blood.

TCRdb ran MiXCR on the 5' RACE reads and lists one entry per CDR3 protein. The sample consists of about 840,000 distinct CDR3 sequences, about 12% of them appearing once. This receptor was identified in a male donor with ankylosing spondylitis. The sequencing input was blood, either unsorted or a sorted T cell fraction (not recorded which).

DNA of the CDR3: TGCGCCAGCAGCTGGGGACAGGGGATGATGCCGGGGCAGTACTTC. It specifies CASSWGQGMMPGQYF. The V call is TRBV5-1, the J call TRBJ2-7; 10 positions agree with TRBD1. Germline assignment: CDR1 SGHRS and CDR2 YFSETQ. The CDR3 covers 15 residues. Trimming removed 3 bases from V and 9 bases from J; junction bases left unmatched: 12.